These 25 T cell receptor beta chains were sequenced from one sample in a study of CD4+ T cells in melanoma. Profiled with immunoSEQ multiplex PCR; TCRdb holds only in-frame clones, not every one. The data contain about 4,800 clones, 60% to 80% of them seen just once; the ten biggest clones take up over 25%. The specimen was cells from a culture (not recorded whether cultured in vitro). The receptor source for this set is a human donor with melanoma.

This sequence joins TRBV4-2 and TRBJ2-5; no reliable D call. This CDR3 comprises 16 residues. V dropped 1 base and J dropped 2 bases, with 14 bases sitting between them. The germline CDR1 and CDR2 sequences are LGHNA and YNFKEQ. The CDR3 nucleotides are TGTGCCAGCAGCCAAGGGAGTAGTGTCGTACAAGAGACCCAGTACTTC. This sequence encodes CASSQGSSVVQETQYF.

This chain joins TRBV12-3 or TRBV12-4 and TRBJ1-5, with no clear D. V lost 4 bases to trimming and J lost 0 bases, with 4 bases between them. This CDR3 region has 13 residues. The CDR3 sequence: CASSWVSNQPQHF. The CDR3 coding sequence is TGTGCCAGCAGTTGGGTTAGCAATCAGCCCCAGCATTTT.

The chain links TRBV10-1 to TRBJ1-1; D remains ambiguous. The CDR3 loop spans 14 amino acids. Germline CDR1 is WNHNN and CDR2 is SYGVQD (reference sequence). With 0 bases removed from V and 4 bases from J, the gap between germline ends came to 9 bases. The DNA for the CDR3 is TGCGCCAGCAGTGAGTCGGTAGGGAGCACTGAAGCTTTCTTT. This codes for CASSESVGSTEAFF.

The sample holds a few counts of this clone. The CDR3 DNA sequence: TGTGCCAGCAGTTTGTCGGGTAAGGCTGAAGCTTTCTTT. Its translation is CASSLSGKAEAFF. This rearrangement joins TRBV28 to TRBJ1-1; D uncertain. The CDR3 extends over 13 amino acids. Looked up from germline, CDR1 is MDHEN and CDR2 is SYDVKM. The ends were cut back, 3 bases at V and 6 bases at J, with 11 bases in the middle.

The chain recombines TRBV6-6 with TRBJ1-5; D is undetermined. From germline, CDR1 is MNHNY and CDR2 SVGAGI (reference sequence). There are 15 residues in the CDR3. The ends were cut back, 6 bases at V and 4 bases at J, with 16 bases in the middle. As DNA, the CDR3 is TGTGCCAGCAGCCCGCTGTCTGGTGGTAATCAGCCCCAGCATTTT. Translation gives CASSPLSGGNQPQHF.

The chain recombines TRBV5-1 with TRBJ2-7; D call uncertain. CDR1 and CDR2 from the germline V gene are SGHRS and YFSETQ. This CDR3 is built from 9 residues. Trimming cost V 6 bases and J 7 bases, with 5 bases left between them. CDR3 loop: CASMGEQYF. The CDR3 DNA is TGCGCCAGCATGGGGGAGCAGTACTTC.

CDR3 sequence: CSASARATNEKLFF. CDR3 nucleotides: TGCAGTGCTAGTGCCCGGGCAACTAATGAAAAACTGTTTTTT. The chain employs TRBV20-1 and TRBJ1-4; D is ambiguous. The CDR3 is 14 residues long. Germline CDR1 is DFQATT and CDR2 is SNEGSKA (reference sequence). The V gene lost 3 bases and the J gene lost 0 bases, with 8 bases spanning the gap.

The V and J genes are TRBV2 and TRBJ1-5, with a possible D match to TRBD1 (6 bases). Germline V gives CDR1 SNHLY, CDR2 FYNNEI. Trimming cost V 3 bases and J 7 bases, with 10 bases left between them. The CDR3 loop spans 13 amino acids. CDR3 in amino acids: CASSDGGGQPQHF. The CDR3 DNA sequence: TGTGCCAGCAGTGACGGGGGCGGCCAGCCCCAGCATTTT.

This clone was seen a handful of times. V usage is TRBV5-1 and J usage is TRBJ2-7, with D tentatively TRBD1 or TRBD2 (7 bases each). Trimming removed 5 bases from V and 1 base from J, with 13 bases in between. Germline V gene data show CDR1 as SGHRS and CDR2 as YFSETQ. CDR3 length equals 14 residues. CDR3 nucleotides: TGCGCCAGCAGTTTCAGGGGGGGTTCCTACGAGCAGTACTTC. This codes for CASSFRGGSYEQYF. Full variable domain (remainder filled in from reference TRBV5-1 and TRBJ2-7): KAGVTQTPRYLIKTRGQQVTLSCSPISGHRSVSWYQQTPGQGLQFLFEYFSETQRNKGNFPGRFSGRQFSNSRSEMNVSTLELGDSALYLCASSFRGGSYEQYFGPGTRLTVT.

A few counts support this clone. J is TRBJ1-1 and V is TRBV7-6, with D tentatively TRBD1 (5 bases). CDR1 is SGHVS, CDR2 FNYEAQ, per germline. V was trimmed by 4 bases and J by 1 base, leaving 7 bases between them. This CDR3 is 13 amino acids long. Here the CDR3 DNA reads TGTGCCAGCAGCTCGGACACGAACACTGAAGCTTTCTTT. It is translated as CASSSDTNTEAFF.

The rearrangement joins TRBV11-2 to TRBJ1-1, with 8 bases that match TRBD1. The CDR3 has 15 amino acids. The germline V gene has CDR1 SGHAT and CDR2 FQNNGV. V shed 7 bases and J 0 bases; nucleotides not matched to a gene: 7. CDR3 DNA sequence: TGTGCCAGCAACGACGACAGGGGAGTGAACACTGAAGCTTTCTTT. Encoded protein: CASNDDRGVNTEAFF.

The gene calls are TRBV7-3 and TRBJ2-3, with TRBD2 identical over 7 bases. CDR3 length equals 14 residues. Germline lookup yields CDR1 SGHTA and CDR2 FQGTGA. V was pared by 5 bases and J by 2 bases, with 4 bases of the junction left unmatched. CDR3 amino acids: CASSMSGITDTQYF. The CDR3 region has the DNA TGTGCCAGCAGCATGAGCGGGATCACAGATACGCAGTATTTT.

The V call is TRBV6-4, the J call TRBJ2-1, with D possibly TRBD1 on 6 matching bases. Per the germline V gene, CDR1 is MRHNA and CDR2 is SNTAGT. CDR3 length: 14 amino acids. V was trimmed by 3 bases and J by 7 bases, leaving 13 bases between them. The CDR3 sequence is CASSDGGRENEQFF. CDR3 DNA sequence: TGTGCCAGCAGTGATGGGGGCCGCGAGAATGAGCAGTTCTTC.

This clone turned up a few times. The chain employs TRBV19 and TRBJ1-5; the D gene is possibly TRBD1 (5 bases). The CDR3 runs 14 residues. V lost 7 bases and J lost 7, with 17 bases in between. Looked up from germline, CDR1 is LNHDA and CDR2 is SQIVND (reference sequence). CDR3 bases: TGTGCCAGTAAGGCGTGGGGGAGGCGGCAGCCCCAGCATTTT. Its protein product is CASKAWGRRQPQHF.

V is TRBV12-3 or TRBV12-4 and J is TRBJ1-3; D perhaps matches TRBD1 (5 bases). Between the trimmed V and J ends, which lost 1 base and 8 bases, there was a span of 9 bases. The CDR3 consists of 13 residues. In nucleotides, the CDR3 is TGTGCCAGCAGTTTAGGGGGGACGGACACCATATATTTT. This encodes CASSLGGTDTIYF.

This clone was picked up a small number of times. The CDR3 nucleotides read TGTGCCAGCAGCTCGGGCCTTGGGGCTGAAGCTTTCTTT. Its translation: CASSSGLGAEAFF. The chain combines TRBV7-9 with TRBJ1-1; D remains unclear. The CDR3 covers 13 residues. V shed 4 bases and J shed 6 bases, with 12 bases lying between them. Germline assignment: CDR1 SEHNR and CDR2 FQNEAQ (reference sequence). Supplemented by reference TRBV7-9 and TRBJ1-1, the full variable domain reads DTGVSQNPRHKITKRGQNVTFRCDPISEHNRLYWYRQTLGQGPEFLTYFQNEAQLEKSRLLSDRFSAERPKGSFSTLEIQRTEQGDSAMYLCASSSGLGAEAFFGQGTRLTVV.

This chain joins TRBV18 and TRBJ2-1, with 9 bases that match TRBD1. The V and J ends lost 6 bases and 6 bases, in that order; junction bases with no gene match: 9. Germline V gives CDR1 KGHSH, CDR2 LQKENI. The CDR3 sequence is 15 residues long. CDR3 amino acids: CASSVSGTGFNEQFF. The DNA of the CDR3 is TGTGCCAGCTCGGTGAGTGGGACAGGGTTCAATGAGCAGTTCTTC.

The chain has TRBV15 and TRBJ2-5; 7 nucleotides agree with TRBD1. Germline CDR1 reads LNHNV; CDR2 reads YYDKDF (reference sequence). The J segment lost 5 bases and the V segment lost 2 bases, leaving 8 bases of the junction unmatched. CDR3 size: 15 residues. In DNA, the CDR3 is TGTGCCACCAGCAGACAACAGGGGCACGGGGAGACCCAGTACTTC. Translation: CATSRQQGHGETQYF.

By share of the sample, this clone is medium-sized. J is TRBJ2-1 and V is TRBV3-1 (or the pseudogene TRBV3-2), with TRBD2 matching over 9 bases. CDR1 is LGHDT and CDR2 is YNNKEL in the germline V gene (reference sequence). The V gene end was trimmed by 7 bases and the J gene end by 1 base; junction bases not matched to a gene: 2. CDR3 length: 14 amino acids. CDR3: CASTSGGSYNEQFF. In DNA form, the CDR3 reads TGTGCCAGCACGAGCGGGGGGTCCTACAATGAGCAGTTCTTC.

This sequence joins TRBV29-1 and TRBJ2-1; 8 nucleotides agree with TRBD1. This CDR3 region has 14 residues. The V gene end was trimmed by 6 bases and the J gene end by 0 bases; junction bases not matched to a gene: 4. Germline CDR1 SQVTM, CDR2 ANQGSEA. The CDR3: CSVRTGSSYNEQFF. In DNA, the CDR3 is TGCAGCGTGCGGACAGGGAGCTCCTACAATGAGCAGTTCTTC.

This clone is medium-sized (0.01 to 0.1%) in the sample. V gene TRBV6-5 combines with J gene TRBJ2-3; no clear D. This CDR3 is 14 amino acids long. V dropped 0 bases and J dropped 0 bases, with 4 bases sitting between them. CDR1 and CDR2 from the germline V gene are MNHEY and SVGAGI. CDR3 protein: CASSYSPSTDTQYF. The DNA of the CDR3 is TGTGCCAGCAGTTACTCGCCTAGCACAGATACGCAGTATTTT.

The CDR3 here is CASSPRAWETQYF. The CDR3 DNA reads TGCGCCAGCAGCCCCAGGGCTTGGGAGACCCAGTACTTC. This chain joins TRBV5-1 and TRBJ2-5; possible D gene TRBD1, 5 bases. From germline, CDR1 is SGHRS and CDR2 YFSETQ. The ends were cut back, 4 bases at V and 5 bases at J, with 12 bases in the middle. The CDR3 covers 13 residues.

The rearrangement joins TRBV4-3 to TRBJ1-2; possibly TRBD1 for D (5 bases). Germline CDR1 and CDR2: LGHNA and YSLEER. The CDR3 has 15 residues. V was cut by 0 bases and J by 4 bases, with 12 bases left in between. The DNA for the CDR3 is TGCGCCAGCAGCCAAGATTTGCAGAGGGGCTATGGCTACACCTTC. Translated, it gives CASSQDLQRGYGYTF.

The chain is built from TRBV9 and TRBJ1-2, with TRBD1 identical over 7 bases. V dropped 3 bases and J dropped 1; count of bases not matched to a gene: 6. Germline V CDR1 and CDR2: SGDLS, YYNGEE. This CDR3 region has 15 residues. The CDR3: CASSGYRGNNYGYTF. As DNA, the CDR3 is TGTGCCAGCAGCGGTTACAGGGGAAATAACTATGGCTACACCTTC.

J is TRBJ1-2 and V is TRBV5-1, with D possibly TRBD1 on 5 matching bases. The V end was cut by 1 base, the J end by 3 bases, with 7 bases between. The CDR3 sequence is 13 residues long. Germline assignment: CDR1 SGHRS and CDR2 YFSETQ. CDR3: CASSLQGDYGYTF. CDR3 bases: TGCGCCAGCAGCTTGCAGGGCGACTATGGCTACACCTTC.